These 24 T cell receptor beta chains came from one sample sequenced in a study of cytomegalovirus exposure and HLA in healthy donors. The PCR ran on 60 Vbeta and 13 Jbeta primers. The assay was immunoSEQ multiplex PCR, and TCRdb's table has in-frame clones only and misses some. The profile covers roughly 180,000 clones, with approximately 83% appearing a single time and around a tenth taken by the ten largest. The specimen sequenced was PBMCs. The receptors shown here come from a young man in good health and CMV-seropositive.

The chain links TRBV29-1 to TRBJ1-5; D gene uncertain. V lost 6 bases, J lost 1 base, and 16 bases lay in between. The CDR3 is made up of 15 amino acids. Germline lookup yields CDR1 SQVTM and CDR2 ANQGSEA. Here the CDR3 DNA reads TGCAGCGTCCGAGGTGGATCGGAAAGCAATCAGCCCCAGCATTTT. Amino acids: CSVRGGSESNQPQHF.

The chain joins TRBV5-6 to TRBJ1-4; D gene unclear. V was trimmed by 0 bases and J by 5 bases, leaving 11 bases between them. The V gene's germline CDR1 is SGHDT and CDR2 YYEEEE. The CDR3 sequence is 15 residues long. This CDR3 reads CASSLGGMGNEKLFF. The DNA of the CDR3 is TGTGCCAGCAGCTTGGGAGGGATGGGGAATGAAAAACTGTTTTTT.

The V call is TRBV27, the J call TRBJ1-4, with TRBD1 matching over 9 bases. In germline, CDR1 is MNHEY, CDR2 SMNVEV (reference sequence). Trimming removed 8 bases from V and 4 bases from J; junction bases left unmatched: 5. The CDR3 runs 14 residues. The CDR3 nucleotides read TGTGCCAGCGGCCGGGACAGGGTTAATGAAAAACTGTTTTTT. It codes for CASGRDRVNEKLFF.

This sequence joins TRBV9 and TRBJ1-6, with TRBD1 matching 9 bases. V was pared by 3 bases and J by 8 bases, with 12 bases of the junction left unmatched. Per the germline V gene, CDR1 is SGDLS and CDR2 is YYNGEE. This CDR3 comprises 17 residues. CDR3 in amino acids: CASSASNPGTGHSPLHF. CDR3 sequence (DNA): TGTGCCAGCAGCGCTTCAAATCCCGGGACAGGGCATTCACCCCTCCACTTT.

The chain recombines TRBV9 with TRBJ2-7; the D gene is possibly TRBD2 (6 bases). CDR3 length: 14 residues. From germline, CDR1 is SGDLS and CDR2 YYNGEE. V lost 3 bases, J lost 0 bases, and 10 bases lay in between. The CDR3 protein is CASSERVSSYEQYF. The CDR3 coding sequence is TGTGCCAGCAGCGAGCGGGTAAGCTCCTACGAGCAGTACTTC.

The J gene is TRBJ1-2, the V gene TRBV15; D unclear. The length of the CDR3 is 13 residues. The germline V gene has CDR1 LNHNV and CDR2 YYDKDF (reference sequence). V shed 3 bases and J shed 3 bases, with 8 bases lying between them. The chain's CDR3 is CATSSVLDYGYTF. The CDR3 nucleotides are TGTGCCACCAGCAGCGTATTAGACTATGGCTACACCTTC.

V usage is TRBV25-1 and J usage is TRBJ1-2; 10 bases are shared with TRBD1. Germline V gene lookup returns CDR1 MGHDK and CDR2 SYGVNS. This CDR3 comprises 11 residues. V was clipped by 10 bases and J by 8 bases; unmatched bases: 4. The DNA of the CDR3 is TGTGCCACGACAGGGGGCGACGGCTACACCTTC. Amino acids: CATTGGDGYTF.

This chain uses TRBV18 with TRBJ2-5; 7 bases match TRBD1. The CDR3 consists of 15 residues. V lost 1 base to trimming and J lost 0 bases; unmatched junction nucleotides: 2. Germline-derived CDR1 and CDR2 are KGHSH and LQKENI. The CDR3 loop is CASSPLGTDQETQYF. CDR3 sequence (DNA): TGTGCCAGCTCACCACTGGGGACAGACCAAGAGACCCAGTACTTC.

The chain employs TRBV7-9 and TRBJ1-2, with a weak D call TRBD1 (6 bases). Deletions cut 5 bases from V and 5 bases from J, with 27 bases between. The CDR3 is 18 residues long. The germline V gene encodes CDR1 SEHNR and CDR2 FQNEAQ (reference sequence). The CDR3 reads CASSPPVGGLLFWYGYTF. In nucleotides, the CDR3 is TGTGCCAGCAGCCCGCCGGTGGGGGGGCTCCTGTTTTGGTATGGCTACACCTTC. Full variable domain (remainder filled in from reference TRBV7-9 and TRBJ1-2): DTGVSQNPRHKITKRGQNVTFRCDPISEHNRLYWYRQTLGQGPEFLTYFQNEAQLEKSRLLSDRFSAERPKGSFSTLEIQRTEQGDSAMYLCASSPPVGGLLFWYGYTFGSGTRLTVV.

The chain joins TRBV30 to TRBJ1-1; D ambiguous. V lost 2 bases and J lost 1, with 8 bases in between. Per germline, CDR1 GTSNPN and CDR2 SVGIG (reference sequence). The CDR3 consists of 13 residues. CDR3 sequence: CAWSFGGNTEAFF. Written as DNA, the CDR3 is TGTGCCTGGAGTTTTGGCGGGAACACTGAAGCTTTCTTT.

The CDR3 DNA is TGTGCCAGTTCCGACAGGGTAAATGAAGCTTTCTTT. Its protein is CASSDRVNEAFF. V gene TRBV19 combines with J gene TRBJ1-1; 7 nucleotides align to TRBD1. Germline V gives CDR1 LNHDA, CDR2 SQIVND (reference sequence). This CDR3 is 12 amino acids long. J was trimmed by 7 bases and V by 8 bases; bases with no gene match: 7. Full variable domain (outside the CDR3, taken from reference TRBV19 and TRBJ1-1): DGGITQSPKYLFRKEGQNVTLSCEQNLNHDAMYWYRQDPGQGLRLIYYSQIVNDFQKGDIAEGYSVSREKKESFPLTVTSAQKNPTAFYLCASSDRVNEAFFGQGTRLTVV.

This chain connects TRBV12-5 to TRBJ2-7; possibly TRBD2 for D (6 bases). The CDR3 totals 14 residues. V was pared by 0 bases and J by 3 bases, with 9 bases between. Germline-derived CDR1 and CDR2 are LGHNT and FRNRAP. Here the CDR3 reads CASGLVLEGYEQYF. Here the CDR3 DNA reads TGTGCTAGTGGTTTGGTACTGGAGGGCTACGAGCAGTACTTC.

Points on this clone: Other DNA sequences of this sample code for an identical CDR3. The CDR3 DNA sequence: TGCGCCAGCAGTGAGTCGAAGGGCACAGGCTACACAGATACGCAGTATTTT. This encodes CASSESKGTGYTDTQYF. V and J are TRBV10-1 and TRBJ2-3; D possibly corresponds to TRBD1 (5 bases). The CDR3 is 17 amino acids. V lost 0 bases and J lost 2, with 15 bases in between. CDR1 WNHNN and CDR2 SYGVQD come from the germline V gene (reference sequence).

The chain is built from TRBV27 and TRBJ2-3; 9 bases map to TRBD2. The junction had 3 bases not matched to a gene; V was cut back by 6 bases and J by 2 bases. The CDR3 extends over 14 amino acids. Germline CDR1 reads MNHEY; CDR2 reads SMNVEV (reference sequence). CDR3 sequence reads: CASRRGGLTDTQYF. DNA for the CDR3: TGTGCCAGCAGGCGGGGGGGCCTCACAGATACGCAGTATTTT.

This clone was seen a handful of times. J is TRBJ1-1 and V is TRBV2; D possibly corresponds to TRBD1 (5 bases). The ends were cut back, 8 bases at V and 6 bases at J, with 13 bases in the middle. Per the germline V gene, CDR1 is SNHLY and CDR2 is FYNNEI. The CDR3 is 12 residues long. The CDR3 here is CASGNGGAEAFF. The CDR3 DNA is TGTGCCAGCGGCAACGGGGGTGCTGAAGCTTTCTTT.

This sequence joins TRBV6-5 and TRBJ1-5, with D unclear. This CDR3 spans 15 amino acids. Germline assignment: CDR1 MNHEY and CDR2 SVGAGI. V was cut by 2 bases and J by 5 bases, with 13 bases left in between. CDR3 sequence (DNA): TGTGCCAGCAGTTACAGTAGCCTTAATCATCAGCCCCAGCATTTT. This sequence encodes CASSYSSLNHQPQHF.

This chain joins TRBV5-4 and TRBJ2-3; 8 nucleotides align to TRBD2. Per germline, CDR1 SGHNT and CDR2 YYREEE (reference sequence). This CDR3 spans 15 amino acids. Germline trimming cut 0 bases from V and 1 base from J; bases unmatched to any gene: 1. The CDR3 region is CASSLAAGGTDTQYF. The CDR3 bases are TGTGCCAGCAGCTTGGCAGCGGGAGGCACAGATACGCAGTATTTT.

The V call is TRBV5-8, the J call TRBJ2-3, with D perhaps TRBD2 (5 bases). The CDR3 is 12 amino acids. Deletions cut 9 bases from V and 7 bases from J, with 15 bases between. Germline V gives CDR1 SGHTS, CDR2 YDEGEE. The CDR3 protein is CATGRGLHTQYF. CDR3 sequence (DNA): TGTGCCACCGGCCGCGGGTTACATACGCAGTATTTT. The variable domain in full, completed from reference TRBV5-8 and TRBJ2-3, reads EAGVTQSPTHLIKTRGQQATLRCSPISGHTSVYWYQQALGLGLQFLLWYDEGEERNRGNFPPRFSGRQFPNYSSELNVNALELEDSALYLCATGRGLHTQYFGPGTRLTVL.

The CDR3 nucleotides read TGTGCCAGCAGTTACTCCGCTGACAGGGAACAGCCCCAGCATTTT. This sequence encodes CASSYSADREQPQHF. The chain combines TRBV6-5 with TRBJ1-5, with TRBD1 matching over 7 bases. After removal of 0 bases from V and 7 bases from J, the junction contained 6 bases not matched to a gene. The CDR3 has 15 residues. CDR1 is MNHEY and CDR2 is SVGAGI in the germline V gene.

The chain has TRBV4-3 and TRBJ1-4; no clear D gene. The CDR3 consists of 15 residues. Deletions cut 0 bases from V and 0 bases from J, with 5 bases between. The germline gives CDR1 LGHNA, CDR2 YSLEER. CDR3 bases: TGCGCCAGCAGCCAAGAGACAACAACTAATGAAAAACTGTTTTTT. The encoded protein is CASSQETTTNEKLFF.

This clone was recorded only once. This chain connects TRBV4-1 to TRBJ1-4, with D maybe TRBD1 (5 bases). Per germline, CDR1 MGHRA and CDR2 YSYEKL. The CDR3 length is 14 residues. Trimming stripped 2 bases from V and 7 bases from J, with 11 bases between. The CDR3 DNA reads as TGCGCCAGCAGCCAATGGCAGGGTATTGAAAAACTGTTTTTT. Translation: CASSQWQGIEKLFF.

V usage is TRBV28 and J usage is TRBJ2-5; 7 bases line up with TRBD1. V dropped 6 bases and J dropped 4; count of bases not matched to a gene: 8. CDR1 and CDR2 (germline): MDHEN, SYDVKM. The CDR3 loop spans 14 amino acids. CDR3 bases: TGTGCCAGCAGCCAGAAGACAGGGAGAGAGACCCAGTACTTC. Translating it yields CASSQKTGRETQYF.

This rearrangement joins TRBV5-4 to TRBJ2-3, with 8 bases aligning to TRBD2. Trimming at V came to 3 bases and at J to 4 bases, leaving 16 bases not matched to a gene. The germline gives CDR1 SGHNT, CDR2 YYREEE (reference sequence). CDR3 length: 18 residues. CDR3 sequence (DNA): TGTGCCAGCAGCTCCGGCTGGGGACGGGGGGGCCCCCCAGATACGCAGTATTTT. Translation gives CASSSGWGRGGPPDTQYF.

This rearrangement joins TRBV6-5 to TRBJ2-1, with D tentatively TRBD1 (5 bases). Germline V gene lookup returns CDR1 MNHEY and CDR2 SVGAGI. Trimming stripped 7 bases from V and 7 bases from J, with 17 bases between. This CDR3 contains 14 residues. CDR3 nucleotides: TGTGCCAGCACCGCCCAGGGAAGTCGGAATGAGCAGTTCTTC. Amino acid sequence: CASTAQGSRNEQFF.